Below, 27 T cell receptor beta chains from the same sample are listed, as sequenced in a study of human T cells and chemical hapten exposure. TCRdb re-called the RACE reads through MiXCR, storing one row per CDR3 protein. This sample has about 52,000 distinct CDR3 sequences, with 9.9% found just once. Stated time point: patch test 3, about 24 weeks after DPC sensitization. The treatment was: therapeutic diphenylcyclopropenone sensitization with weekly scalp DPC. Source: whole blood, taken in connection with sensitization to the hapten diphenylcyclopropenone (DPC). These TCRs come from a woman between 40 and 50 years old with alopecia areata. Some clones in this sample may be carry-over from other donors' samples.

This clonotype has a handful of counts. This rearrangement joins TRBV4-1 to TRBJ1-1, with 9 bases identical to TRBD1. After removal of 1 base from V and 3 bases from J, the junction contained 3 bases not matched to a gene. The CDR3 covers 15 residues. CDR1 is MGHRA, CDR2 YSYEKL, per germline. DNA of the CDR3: TGCGCCAGCAGCCAAGCCTACAGGGGGCACACTGAAGCTTTCTTT. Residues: CASSQAYRGHTEAFF.

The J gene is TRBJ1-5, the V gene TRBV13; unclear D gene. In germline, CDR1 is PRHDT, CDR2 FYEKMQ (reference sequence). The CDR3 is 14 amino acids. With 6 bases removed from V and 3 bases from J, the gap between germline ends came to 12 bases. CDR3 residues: CASSLGYSNQPQHF. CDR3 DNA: TGTGCCAGCAGTCTGGGATACTCCAATCAGCCCCAGCATTTT.

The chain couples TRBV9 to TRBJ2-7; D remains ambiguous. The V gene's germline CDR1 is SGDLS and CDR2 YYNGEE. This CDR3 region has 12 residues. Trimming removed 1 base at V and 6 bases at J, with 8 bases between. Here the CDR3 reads CASSVNRGEQYF. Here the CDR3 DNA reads TGTGCCAGCAGCGTAAATCGTGGCGAGCAGTACTTC.

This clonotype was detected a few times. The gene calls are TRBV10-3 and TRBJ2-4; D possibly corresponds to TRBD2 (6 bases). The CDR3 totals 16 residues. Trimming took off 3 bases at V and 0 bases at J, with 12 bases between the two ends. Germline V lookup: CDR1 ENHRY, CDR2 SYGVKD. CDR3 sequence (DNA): TGTGCCATCAGTGACAAAGCGGGTCTAGCCAAAAACATTCAGTACTTC. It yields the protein CAISDKAGLAKNIQYF.

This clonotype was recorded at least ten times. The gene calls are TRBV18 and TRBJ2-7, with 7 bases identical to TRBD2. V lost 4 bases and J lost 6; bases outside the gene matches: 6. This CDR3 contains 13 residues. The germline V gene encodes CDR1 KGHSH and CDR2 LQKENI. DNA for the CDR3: TGTGCCAGCTCACAGGGGAGGGGCGGCGAGCAGTACTTC. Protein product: CASSQGRGGEQYF.

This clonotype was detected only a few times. The CDR3 sequence is CASSPGPEGQPQHF. The CDR3 bases are TGTGCCAGCAGCCCAGGGCCGGAGGGGCAGCCCCAGCATTTT. The rearrangement links TRBV6-1 to TRBJ1-5; possible D gene TRBD1, 5 bases. The CDR3 sequence is 14 residues long. CDR1 is MNHNS, CDR2 SASEGT, per germline. With 6 bases removed from V and 7 bases from J, the gap between germline ends came to 16 bases.

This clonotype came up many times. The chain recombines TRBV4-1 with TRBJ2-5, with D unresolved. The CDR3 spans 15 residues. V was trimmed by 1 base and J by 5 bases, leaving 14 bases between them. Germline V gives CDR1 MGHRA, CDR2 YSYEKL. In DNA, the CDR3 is TGCGCCAGCAGCCAAGCCCAGACAACCCCCGAGACCCAGTACTTC. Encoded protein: CASSQAQTTPETQYF.

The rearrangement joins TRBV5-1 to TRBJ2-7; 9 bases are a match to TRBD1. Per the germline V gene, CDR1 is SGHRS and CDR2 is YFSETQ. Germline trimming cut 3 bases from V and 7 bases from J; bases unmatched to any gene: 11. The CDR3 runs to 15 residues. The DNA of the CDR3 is TGCGCCAGCAGCTCAACCCCGGGACAGGGAGTAGAGCAGTACTTC. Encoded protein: CASSSTPGQGVEQYF.

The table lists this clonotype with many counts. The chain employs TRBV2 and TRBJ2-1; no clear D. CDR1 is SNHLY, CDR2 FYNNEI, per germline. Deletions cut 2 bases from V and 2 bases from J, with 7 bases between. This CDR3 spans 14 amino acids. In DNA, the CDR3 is TGTGCCAGCAGTGAAAGGGTCCCCTACAATGAGCAGTTCTTC. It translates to CASSERVPYNEQFF. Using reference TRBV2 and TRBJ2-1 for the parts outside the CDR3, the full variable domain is EPEVTQTPSHQVTQMGQEVILRCVPISNHLYFYWYRQILGQKVEFLVSFYNNEISEKSEIFDDQFSVERPDGSNFTLKIRSTKLEDSAMYFCASSERVPYNEQFFGPGTRLTVL.

CDR3 protein: CASSLRTQETQYF. The CDR3 coding sequence is TGTGCCAGCAGCTTAAGGACCCAAGAGACCCAGTACTTC. The V gene is TRBV7-6, the J gene TRBJ2-5, with D unclear. CDR3 length: 13 amino acids. V was cut by 2 bases and J by 1 base, with 5 bases left in between. Germline V lookup: CDR1 SGHVS, CDR2 FNYEAQ.

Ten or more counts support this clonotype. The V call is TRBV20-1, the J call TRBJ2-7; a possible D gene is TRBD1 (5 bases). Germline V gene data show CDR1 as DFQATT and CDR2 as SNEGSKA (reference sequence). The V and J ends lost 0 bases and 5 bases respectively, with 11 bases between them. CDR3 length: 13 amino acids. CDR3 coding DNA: TGCAGTGCTAGAGAATGGGGCGAAAACGAGCAGTACTTC. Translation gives CSAREWGENEQYF.

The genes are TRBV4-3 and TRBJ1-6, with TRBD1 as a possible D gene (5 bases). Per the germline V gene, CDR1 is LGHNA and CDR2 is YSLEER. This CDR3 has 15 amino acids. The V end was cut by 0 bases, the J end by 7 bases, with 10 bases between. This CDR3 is CASSQESRANSPLHF. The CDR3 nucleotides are TGCGCCAGCAGCCAAGAGAGCAGGGCCAATTCACCCCTCCACTTT.

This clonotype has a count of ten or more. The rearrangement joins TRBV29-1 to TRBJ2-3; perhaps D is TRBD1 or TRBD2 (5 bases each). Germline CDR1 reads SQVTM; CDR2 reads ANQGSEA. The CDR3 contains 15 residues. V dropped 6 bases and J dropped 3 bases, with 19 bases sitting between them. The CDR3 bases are TGCAGCGTCGAAAGTGGACGGGGCGGGACAGATACGCAGTATTTT. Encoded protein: CSVESGRGGTDTQYF.

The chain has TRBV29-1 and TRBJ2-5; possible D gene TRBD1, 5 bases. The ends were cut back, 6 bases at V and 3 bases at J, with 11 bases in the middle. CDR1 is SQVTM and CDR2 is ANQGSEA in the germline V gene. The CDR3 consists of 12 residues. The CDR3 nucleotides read TGCAGCGTCGATGACAGAAAAGAGACCCAGTACTTC. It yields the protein CSVDDRKETQYF. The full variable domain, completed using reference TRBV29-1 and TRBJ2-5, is SAVISQKPSRDICQRGTSLTIQCQVDSQVTMMFWYRQQPGQSLTLIATANQGSEATYESGFVIDKFPISRPNLTFSTLTVSNMSPEDSSIYLCSVDDRKETQYFGPGTRLLVL.

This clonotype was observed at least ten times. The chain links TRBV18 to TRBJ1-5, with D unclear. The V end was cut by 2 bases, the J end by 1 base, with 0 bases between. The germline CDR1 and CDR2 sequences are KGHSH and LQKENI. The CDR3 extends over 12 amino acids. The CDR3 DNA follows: TGTGCCAGCTCACCAAGCAATCAGCCCCAGCATTTT. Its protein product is CASSPSNQPQHF. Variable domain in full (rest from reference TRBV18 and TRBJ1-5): NAGVMQNPRHLVRRRGQEARLRCSPMKGHSHVYWYRQLPEEGLKFMVYLQKENIIDESGMPKERFSAEFPKEGPSILRIQQVVRGDSAAYFCASSPSNQPQHFGDGTRLSIL.

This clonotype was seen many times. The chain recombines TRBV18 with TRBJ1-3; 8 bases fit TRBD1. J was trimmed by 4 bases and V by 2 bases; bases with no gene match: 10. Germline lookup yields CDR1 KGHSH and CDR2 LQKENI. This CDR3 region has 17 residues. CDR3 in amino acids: CASSPKETGAAGNTIYF. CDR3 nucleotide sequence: TGTGCCAGCTCACCAAAGGAGACAGGGGCGGCGGGAAACACCATATATTTT.

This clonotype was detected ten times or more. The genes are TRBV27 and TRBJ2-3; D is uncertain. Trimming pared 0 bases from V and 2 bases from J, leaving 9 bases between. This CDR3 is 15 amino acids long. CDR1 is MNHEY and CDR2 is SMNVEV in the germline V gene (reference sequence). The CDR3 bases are TGTGCCAGCAGTTTATCAGTCGCCACCACAGATACGCAGTATTTT. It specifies CASSLSVATTDTQYF.

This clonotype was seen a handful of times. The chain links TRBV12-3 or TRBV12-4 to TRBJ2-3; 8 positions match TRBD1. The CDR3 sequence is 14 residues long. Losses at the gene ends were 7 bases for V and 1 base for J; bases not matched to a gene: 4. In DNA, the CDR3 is TGTGCCAGCATCCAGGACAGGGGCACAGATACGCAGTATTTT. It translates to CASIQDRGTDTQYF.

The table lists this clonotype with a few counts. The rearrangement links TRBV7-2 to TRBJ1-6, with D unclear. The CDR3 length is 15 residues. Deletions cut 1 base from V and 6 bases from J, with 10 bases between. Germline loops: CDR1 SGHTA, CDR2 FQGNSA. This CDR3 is CASSLESGINSPLHF. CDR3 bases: TGTGCCAGCAGCTTAGAAAGTGGAATTAATTCACCCCTCCACTTT. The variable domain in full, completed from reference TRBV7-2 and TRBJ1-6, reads GAGVSQSPSNKVTEKGKDVELRCDPISGHTALYWYRQSLGQGLEFLIYFQGNSAPDKSGLPSDRFSAERTGGSVSTLTIQRTQQEDSAVYLCASSLESGINSPLHFGNGTRLTVT.

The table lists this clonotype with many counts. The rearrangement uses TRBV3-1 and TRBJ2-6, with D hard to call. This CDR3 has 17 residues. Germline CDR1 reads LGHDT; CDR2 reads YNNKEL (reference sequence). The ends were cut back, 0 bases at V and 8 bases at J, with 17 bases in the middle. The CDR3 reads CASSQDTGIRVTNVLTF. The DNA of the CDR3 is TGTGCCAGCAGCCAAGATACTGGAATTCGGGTAACCAACGTCCTGACTTTC.

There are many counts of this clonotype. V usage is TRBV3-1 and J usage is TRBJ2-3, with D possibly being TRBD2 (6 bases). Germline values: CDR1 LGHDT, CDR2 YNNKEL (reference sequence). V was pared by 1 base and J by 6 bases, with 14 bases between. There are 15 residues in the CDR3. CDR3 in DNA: TGTGCCAGCAGCCAAGGGCTGACTAGGGTGGATACGCAGTATTTT. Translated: CASSQGLTRVDTQYF.

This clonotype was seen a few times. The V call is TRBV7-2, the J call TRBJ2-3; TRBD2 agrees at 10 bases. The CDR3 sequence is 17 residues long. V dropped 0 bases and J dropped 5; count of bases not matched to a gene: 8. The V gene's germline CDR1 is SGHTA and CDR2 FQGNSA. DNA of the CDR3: TGTGCCAGCAGCTTAGCCCCAGCGGGGGGGCCCCAAGATACGCAGTATTTT. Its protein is CASSLAPAGGPQDTQYF.

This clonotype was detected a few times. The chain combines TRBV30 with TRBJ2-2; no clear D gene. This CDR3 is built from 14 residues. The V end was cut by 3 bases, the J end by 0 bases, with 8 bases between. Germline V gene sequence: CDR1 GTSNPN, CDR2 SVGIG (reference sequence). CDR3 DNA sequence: TGTGCCTGGAGCAAGACACCGAACACCGGGGAGCTGTTTTTT. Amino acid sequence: CAWSKTPNTGELFF.

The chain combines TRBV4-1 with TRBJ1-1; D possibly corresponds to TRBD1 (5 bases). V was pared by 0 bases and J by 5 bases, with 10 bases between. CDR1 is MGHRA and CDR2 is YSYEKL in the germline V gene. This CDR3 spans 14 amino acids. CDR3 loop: CASSQEGGRTEAFF. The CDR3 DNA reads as TGCGCCAGCAGCCAAGAGGGGGGAAGGACTGAAGCTTTCTTT.

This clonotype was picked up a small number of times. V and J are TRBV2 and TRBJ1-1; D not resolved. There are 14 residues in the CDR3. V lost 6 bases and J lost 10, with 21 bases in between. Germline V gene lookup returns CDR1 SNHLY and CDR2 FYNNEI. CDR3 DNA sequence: TGTGCCAGCAGCTTAGCACGGGGTCTGGGTGGAGCTTTCTTT. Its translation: CASSLARGLGGAFF.

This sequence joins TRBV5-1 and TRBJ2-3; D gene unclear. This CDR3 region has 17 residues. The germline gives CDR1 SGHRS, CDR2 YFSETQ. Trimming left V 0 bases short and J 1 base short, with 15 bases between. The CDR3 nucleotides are TGCGCCAGCAGCTTGGGACACGTCATTCAAGGCACAGATACGCAGTATTTT. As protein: CASSLGHVIQGTDTQYF.

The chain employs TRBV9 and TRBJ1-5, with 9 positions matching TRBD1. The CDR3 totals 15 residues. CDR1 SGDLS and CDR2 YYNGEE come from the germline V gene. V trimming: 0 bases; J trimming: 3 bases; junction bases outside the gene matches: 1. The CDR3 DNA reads TGTGCCAGCAGCGTAGGGGACAGGGACAATCAGCCCCAGCATTTT. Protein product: CASSVGDRDNQPQHF. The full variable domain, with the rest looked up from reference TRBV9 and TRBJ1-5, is DSGVTQTPKHLITATGQRVTLRCSPRSGDLSVYWYQQSLDQGLQFLIQYYNGEERAKGNILERFSAQQFPDLHSELNLSSLELGDSALYFCASSVGDRDNQPQHFGDGTRLSIL.